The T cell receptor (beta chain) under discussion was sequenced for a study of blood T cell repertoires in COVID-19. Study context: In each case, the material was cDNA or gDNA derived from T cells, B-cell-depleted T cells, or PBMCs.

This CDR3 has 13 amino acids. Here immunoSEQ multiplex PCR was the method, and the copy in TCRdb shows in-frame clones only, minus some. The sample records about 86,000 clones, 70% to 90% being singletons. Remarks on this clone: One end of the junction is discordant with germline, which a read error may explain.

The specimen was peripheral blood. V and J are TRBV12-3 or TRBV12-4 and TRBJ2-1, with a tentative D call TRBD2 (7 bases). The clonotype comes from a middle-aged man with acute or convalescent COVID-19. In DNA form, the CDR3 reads TGTGCCAGCAGAGGGGGGGCCGCGACGGTTGGGGTCTTC. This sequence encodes CASRGGAATVGVF.